This entry describes one T cell receptor beta chain. The sample originates from a study of T cell changes during pregnancy in multiple sclerosis. Assay: immunoSEQ multiplex PCR; the TCRdb copy retains only in-frame clones and omits some. The table has approximately 53,000 clones, about nine tenths seen once. Unmatched junction bases numbered 2, after V lost 2 bases and J lost 2 bases. Germline lookup yields CDR1 SGHTA and CDR2 FQGNSA. CDR3 length equals 15 residues. Here the sequenced sample was CD4+ T cells from peripheral blood mononuclear cells, taken in the second trimester of pregnancy. The V call is TRBV7-2, the J call TRBJ2-7; the match to TRBD2 covers 11 bases. This receptor was taken from a female donor with multiple sclerosis, enrolled in a pregnancy study. The CDR3 spells CASSLTSGGTYEQYF. CDR3 DNA: TGTGCCAGCAGCTTAACTAGCGGGGGCACCTACGAGCAGTACTTC.